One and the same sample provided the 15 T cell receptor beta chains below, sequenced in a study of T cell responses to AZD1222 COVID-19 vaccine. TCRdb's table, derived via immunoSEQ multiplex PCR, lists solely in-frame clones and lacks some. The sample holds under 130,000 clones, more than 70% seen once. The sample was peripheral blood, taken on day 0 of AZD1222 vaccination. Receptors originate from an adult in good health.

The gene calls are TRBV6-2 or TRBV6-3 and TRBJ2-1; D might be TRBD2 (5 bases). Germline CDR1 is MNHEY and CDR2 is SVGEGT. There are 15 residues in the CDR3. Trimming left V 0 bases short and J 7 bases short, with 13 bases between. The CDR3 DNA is TGTGCCAGCAGTTACTCCGCGAGCCCGGGAAATGAGCAGTTCTTC. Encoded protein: CASSYSASPGNEQFF.

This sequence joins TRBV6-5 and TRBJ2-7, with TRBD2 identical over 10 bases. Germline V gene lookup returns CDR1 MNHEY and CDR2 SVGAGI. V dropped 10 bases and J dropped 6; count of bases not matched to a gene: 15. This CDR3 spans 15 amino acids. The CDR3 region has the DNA TGTGCCACCCCTGGGAGTCCGACTAGCGGGTCCGAGCAGTACTTC. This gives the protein CATPGSPTSGSEQYF.

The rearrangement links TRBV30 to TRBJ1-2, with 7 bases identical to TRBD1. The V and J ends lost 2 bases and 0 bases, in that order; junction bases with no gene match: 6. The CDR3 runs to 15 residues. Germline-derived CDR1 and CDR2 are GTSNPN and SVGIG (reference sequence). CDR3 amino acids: CAWSRDRAANYGYTF. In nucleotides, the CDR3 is TGTGCCTGGAGTCGCGACAGGGCCGCTAACTATGGCTACACCTTC.

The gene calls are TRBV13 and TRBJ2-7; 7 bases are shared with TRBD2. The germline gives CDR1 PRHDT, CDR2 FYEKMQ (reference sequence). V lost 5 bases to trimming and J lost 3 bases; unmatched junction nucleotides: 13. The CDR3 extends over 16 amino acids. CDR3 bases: TGTGCCAGCAGCATAACCCCCCTAGCGGACAACTACGAGCAGTACTTC. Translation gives CASSITPLADNYEQYF.

For the CDR3, the DNA is TGTGCCAGTAGTGTCGGGAGTCAGCCCCAGCATTTT. The encoded protein is CASSVGSQPQHF. This chain joins TRBV19 and TRBJ1-5; D call uncertain. Trimming left V 5 bases short and J 6 bases short, with 8 bases between. The CDR3 runs to 12 residues. Germline CDR1 LNHDA, CDR2 SQIVND (reference sequence).

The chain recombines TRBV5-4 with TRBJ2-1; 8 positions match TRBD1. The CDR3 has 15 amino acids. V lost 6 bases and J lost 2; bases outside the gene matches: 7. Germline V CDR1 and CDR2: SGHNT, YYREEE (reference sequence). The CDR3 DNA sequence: TGTGCCAGCACCACCGGACAGGGTCCCTACAATGAGCAGTTCTTC. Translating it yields CASTTGQGPYNEQFF.

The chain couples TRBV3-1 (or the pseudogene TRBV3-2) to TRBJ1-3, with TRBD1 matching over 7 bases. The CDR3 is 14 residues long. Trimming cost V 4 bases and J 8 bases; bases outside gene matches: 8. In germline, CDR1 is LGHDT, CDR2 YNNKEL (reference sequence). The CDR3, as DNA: TGTGCCAGCAGCCCTTGGACAGGACAGGACACCATATATTTT. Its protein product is CASSPWTGQDTIYF.

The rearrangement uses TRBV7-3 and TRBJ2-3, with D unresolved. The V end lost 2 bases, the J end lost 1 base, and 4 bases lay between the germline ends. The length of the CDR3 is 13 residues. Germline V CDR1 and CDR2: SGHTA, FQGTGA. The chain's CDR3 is CASSLDGTDTQYF. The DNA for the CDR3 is TGTGCCAGCAGCTTAGACGGCACAGATACGCAGTATTTT.

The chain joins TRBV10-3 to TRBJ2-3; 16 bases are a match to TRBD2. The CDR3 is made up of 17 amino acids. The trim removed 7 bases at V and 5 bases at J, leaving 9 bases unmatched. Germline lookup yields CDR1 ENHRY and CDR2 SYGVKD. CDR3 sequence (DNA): TGTGCCATCAAGGGGACTAGCGGGAGGGGTTGGATAGATACGCAGTATTTT. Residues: CAIKGTSGRGWIDTQYF.

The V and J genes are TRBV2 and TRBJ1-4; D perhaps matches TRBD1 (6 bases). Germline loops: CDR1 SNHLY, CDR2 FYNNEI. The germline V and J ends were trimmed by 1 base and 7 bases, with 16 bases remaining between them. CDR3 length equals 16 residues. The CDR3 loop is CASSEVQQGFGEKLFF. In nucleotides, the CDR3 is TGTGCCAGCAGTGAAGTCCAACAGGGTTTTGGTGAAAAACTGTTTTTT.

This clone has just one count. The CDR3 sequence is CAIKGTGDGNQPQHF. DNA for the CDR3: TGTGCCATCAAAGGGACAGGGGATGGCAATCAGCCCCAGCATTTT. The chain combines TRBV10-3 with TRBJ1-5, with 10 nucleotides matching TRBD1. In germline, CDR1 is ENHRY, CDR2 SYGVKD. This CDR3 is built from 15 residues. V shed 7 bases and J 2 bases; nucleotides not matched to a gene: 5.

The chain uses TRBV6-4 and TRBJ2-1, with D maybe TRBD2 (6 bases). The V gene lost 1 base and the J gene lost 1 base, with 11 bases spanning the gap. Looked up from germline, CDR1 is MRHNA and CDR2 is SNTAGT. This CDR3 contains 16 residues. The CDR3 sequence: CASSDFGGRSYNEQFF. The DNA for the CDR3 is TGTGCCAGCAGTGACTTCGGGGGAAGGTCCTACAATGAGCAGTTCTTC.

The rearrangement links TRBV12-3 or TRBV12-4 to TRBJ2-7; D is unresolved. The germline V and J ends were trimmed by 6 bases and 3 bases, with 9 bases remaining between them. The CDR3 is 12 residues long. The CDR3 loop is CASSRGSYEQYF. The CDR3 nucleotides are TGTGCCAGCAGCCGAGGCAGCTACGAGCAGTACTTC.

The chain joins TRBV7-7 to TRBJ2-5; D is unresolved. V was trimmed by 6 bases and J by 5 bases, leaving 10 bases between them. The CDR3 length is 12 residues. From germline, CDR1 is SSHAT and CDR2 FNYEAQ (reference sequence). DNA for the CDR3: TGTGCCAGCAGTCCCATAGGGGAGACCCAGTACTTC. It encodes CASSPIGETQYF.

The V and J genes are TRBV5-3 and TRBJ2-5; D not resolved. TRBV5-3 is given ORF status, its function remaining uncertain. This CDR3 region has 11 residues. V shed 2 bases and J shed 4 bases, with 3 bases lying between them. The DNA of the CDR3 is TGTGCCAGAAGCTTAAGAGAGACCCAGTACTTC. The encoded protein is CARSLRETQYF.